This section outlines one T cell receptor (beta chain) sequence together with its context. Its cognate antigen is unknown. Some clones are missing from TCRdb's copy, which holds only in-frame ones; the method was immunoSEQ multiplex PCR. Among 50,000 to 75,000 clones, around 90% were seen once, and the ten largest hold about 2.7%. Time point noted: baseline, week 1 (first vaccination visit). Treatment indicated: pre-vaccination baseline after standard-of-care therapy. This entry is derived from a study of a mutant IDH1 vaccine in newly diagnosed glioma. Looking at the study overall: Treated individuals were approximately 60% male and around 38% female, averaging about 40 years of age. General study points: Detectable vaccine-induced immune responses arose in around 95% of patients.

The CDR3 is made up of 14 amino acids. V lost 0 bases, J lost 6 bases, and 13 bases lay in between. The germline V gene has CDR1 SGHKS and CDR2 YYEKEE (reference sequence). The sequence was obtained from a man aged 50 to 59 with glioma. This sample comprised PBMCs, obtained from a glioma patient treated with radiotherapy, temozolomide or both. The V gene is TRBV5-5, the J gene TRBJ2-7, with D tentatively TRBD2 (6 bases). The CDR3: CASSLALAAGEQYF. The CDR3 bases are TGTGCCAGCAGCTTGGCCTTAGCGGCTGGCGAGCAGTACTTC.